These 14 T cell receptor beta chains originate from one sample sequenced in a study of blood T cell repertoires in COVID-19. The assay was immunoSEQ multiplex PCR, and TCRdb's table has in-frame clones only and misses some. This sample carries around 270,000 clones, 80% to 85% of them seen once, and the ten largest clones take roughly 1.4%. Sequences were obtained from peripheral blood. Receptors were obtained from a woman in her thirties or forties who had recovered from COVID-19.

This clone appeared a few times. This rearrangement joins TRBV7-3 to TRBJ2-2; D might be TRBD2 (7 bases). Germline CDR1 reads SGHTA; CDR2 reads FQGTGA. The CDR3 covers 17 residues. V lost 5 bases and J lost 4, with 20 bases in between. The CDR3 region is CASSPSGGRVGTGELFF. The DNA for the CDR3 is TGTGCCAGCAGCCCGTCGGGGGGCAGGGTAGGCACCGGGGAGCTGTTTTTT.

This clone was counted a few times. As DNA, the CDR3 is TGTGCCAGCAGTTTTGGGACAACAAATTCACCCCTCCACTTT. It encodes CASSFGTTNSPLHF. V and J are TRBV27 and TRBJ1-6; possible D gene TRBD1, 6 bases. Germline V CDR1 and CDR2: MNHEY, SMNVEV (reference sequence). The CDR3 is 14 amino acids. Trimming left V 3 bases short and J 7 bases short, with 10 bases between.

Points on this clone: Germline is not matched at one junction end, which may reflect a read error. The chain recombines TRBV19 with TRBJ1-5; D is uncertain. This CDR3 spans 14 amino acids. The V gene's germline CDR1 is LNHDA and CDR2 SQIVND (reference sequence). In DNA form, the CDR3 reads TGTGCGAGTACCCACTCGGGGTACTGGGAGCCCCAGCATTTT. This sequence encodes CASTHSGYWEPQHF.

This chain connects TRBV4-1 to TRBJ1-1; 9 bases fit TRBD1. Germline V lookup: CDR1 MGHRA, CDR2 YSYEKL. Germline trimming cut 7 bases from V and 11 bases from J; bases unmatched to any gene: 29. The CDR3 is 19 residues long. CDR3 in DNA: TGCGCCAGCACCAAGCAAGCGGACAGGGGTCTCTTGGGGGGGTTTGACGCTTTCTTT. This encodes CASTKQADRGLLGGFDAFF.

V gene TRBV7-9 combines with J gene TRBJ2-7, with 7 bases matching TRBD2. Trimming at V came to 7 bases and at J to 0 bases, leaving 12 bases not matched to a gene. Germline V CDR1 and CDR2: SEHNR, FQNEAQ (reference sequence). The CDR3 covers 16 residues. The CDR3: CASNSMRGSSSYEQYF. The DNA for the CDR3 is TGTGCCAGCAACTCCATGCGGGGGTCGAGCTCCTACGAGCAGTACTTC.

The chain carries TRBV6-1 and TRBJ1-5; weak D call: TRBD1 (6 bases). Germline CDR1 is MNHNS and CDR2 is SASEGT. The germline V and J ends were trimmed by 1 base and 8 bases, with 15 bases remaining between them. The CDR3 runs to 15 residues. CDR3: CASSEGRGVKEPQHF. In DNA form, the CDR3 reads TGTGCCAGCAGTGAAGGCAGGGGTGTCAAAGAGCCCCAGCATTTT.

The rearrangement links TRBV5-1 to TRBJ1-1, with a weak D call TRBD1 (6 bases). Per the germline V gene, CDR1 is SGHRS and CDR2 is YFSETQ. The CDR3 has 14 residues. The V end was cut by 2 bases, the J end by 6 bases, with 14 bases between. CDR3 nucleotide sequence: TGCGCCAGCAGCTTACTTCCGGGGGGCCCTGAAGCTTTCTTT. Translated, it gives CASSLLPGGPEAFF. The full variable domain, rest sourced from reference TRBV5-1 and TRBJ1-1, is KAGVTQTPRYLIKTRGQQVTLSCSPISGHRSVSWYQQTPGQGLQFLFEYFSETQRNKGNFPGRFSGRQFSNSRSEMNVSTLELGDSALYLCASSLLPGGPEAFFGQGTRLTVV.

V and J are TRBV10-3 and TRBJ2-7, with 12 bases aligning to TRBD2. Looked up from germline, CDR1 is ENHRY and CDR2 is SYGVKD. V was pared by 6 bases and J by 3 bases, with 3 bases of the junction left unmatched. CDR3 length equals 14 residues. The CDR3 reads CAISPTSGSYEQYF. As DNA, the CDR3 is TGTGCCATCAGCCCGACTAGCGGGAGCTACGAGCAGTACTTC.

V gene TRBV10-2 combines with J gene TRBJ1-2; possible D gene TRBD1, 6 bases. The CDR3 sequence is 14 residues long. The germline V gene encodes CDR1 WSHSY and CDR2 SAAADI. The V and J ends lost 8 bases and 2 bases respectively, with 15 bases between them. CDR3 nucleotides: TGCGCCAGCCAGCGGATAGGGACAAACTATGGCTACACCTTC. Its translation is CASQRIGTNYGYTF.

This chain links TRBV30 with TRBJ1-6, with 7 positions matching TRBD1. This CDR3 has 13 amino acids. V was clipped by 5 bases and J by 6 bases; unmatched bases: 4. Germline CDR1 reads GTSNPN; CDR2 reads SVGIG (reference sequence). The CDR3 DNA is TGTGCCTGGCAGGACAGGACTAATTCACCCCTCCACTTT. Translation gives CAWQDRTNSPLHF.

The V and J genes are TRBV5-1 and TRBJ1-1; the match to TRBD1 covers 8 bases. Germline V gene lookup returns CDR1 SGHRS and CDR2 YFSETQ. V lost 4 bases, J lost 6 bases, and 14 bases stayed unmatched. This CDR3 has 16 residues. This CDR3 reads CASSTRQGPATAEAFF. The DNA for the CDR3 is TGCGCCAGCAGCACACGACAGGGGCCGGCTACGGCTGAAGCTTTCTTT.

The rearrangement uses TRBV3-1 (or the pseudogene TRBV3-2) and TRBJ1-1; tentatively, D is TRBD1 (5 bases). The CDR3 has 14 residues. V was shortened by 4 bases and J by 4 bases, with 13 bases between the two germline ends. Looked up from germline, CDR1 is LGHDT and CDR2 is YNNKEL (reference sequence). CDR3 bases: TGTGCCAGCAGCCCCATCATGGGGGGCACTGAAGCTTTCTTT. This encodes CASSPIMGGTEAFF.

The chain carries TRBV30 and TRBJ1-6; 10 bases match TRBD1. Germline CDR1 and CDR2: GTSNPN and SVGIG (reference sequence). Trimming removed 3 bases from V and 5 bases from J; junction bases left unmatched: 1. The CDR3 consists of 14 residues. CDR3 sequence reads: CAWRGQGNNSPLHF. CDR3 DNA: TGTGCCTGGAGGGGACAGGGGAATAATTCACCCCTCCACTTT.

The V call is TRBV7-3, the J call TRBJ1-5; 8 bases fit TRBD1. Germline V CDR1 and CDR2: SGHTA, FQGTGA. The CDR3 loop spans 13 amino acids. The ends lost 1 base at V and 9 bases at J; junction bases unmatched: 2. CDR3: CASSLNDRGPQHF. The CDR3 region has the DNA TGTGCCAGCAGCTTAAACGACAGGGGGCCCCAGCATTTT.